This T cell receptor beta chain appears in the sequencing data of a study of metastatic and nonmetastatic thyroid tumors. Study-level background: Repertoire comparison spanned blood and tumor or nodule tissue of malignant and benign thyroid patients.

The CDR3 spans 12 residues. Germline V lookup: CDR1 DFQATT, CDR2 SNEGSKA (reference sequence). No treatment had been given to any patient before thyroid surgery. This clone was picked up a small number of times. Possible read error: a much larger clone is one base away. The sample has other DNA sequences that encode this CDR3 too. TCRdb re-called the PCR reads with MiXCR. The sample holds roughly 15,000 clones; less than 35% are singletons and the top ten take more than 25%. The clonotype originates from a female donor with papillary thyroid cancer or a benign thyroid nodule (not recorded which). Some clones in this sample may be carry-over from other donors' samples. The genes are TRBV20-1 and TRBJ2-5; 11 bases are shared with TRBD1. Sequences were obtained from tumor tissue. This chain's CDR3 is CRADRGPGTQYF. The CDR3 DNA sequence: TGCAGGGCGGACAGGGGGCCAGGGACACAGTACTTC.